This TCR beta chain was identified during a study of blood T cell repertoires in COVID-19. Background on the study: Specimens from acute and convalescent COVID-19 originated in the United States, Italy and Spain. The cDNA or gDNA used as material had been derived from T cells, B-cell-depleted T cells, or PBMCs.

The table lists this clone with a count of one. Germline CDR1 reads SGDLS; CDR2 reads YYNGEE. V lost 2 bases, J lost 5 bases, and 11 bases lay in between. The CDR3 is 14 amino acids. Using immunoSEQ multiplex PCR, the repertoire was profiled, and TCRdb retains in-frame clones only, with some absent. The table shows some 190,000 clones, with approximately 90% occurring only once. The sequenced sample was PBMCs or T cells enriched from blood (not recorded which). This clonotype was sampled from a woman in her thirties or forties in a cohort exposed to, infected with or recovered from COVID-19 (not recorded which). This sequence joins TRBV9 and TRBJ1-5, with D perhaps TRBD1 (5 bases). CDR3 sequence: CASSVGPGHQPQHF. CDR3 sequence (DNA): TGTGCCAGCAGCGTGGGGCCAGGTCATCAGCCCCAGCATTTT.